One sample yielded the 28 T cell receptor beta chains listed below, sequenced in a study of shared clonotypes between healthy human individuals. The assay was immunoSEQ multiplex PCR, and TCRdb's table has in-frame clones only and misses some. Among a few million clones listed, approximately 93% were seen once. Sequencing was done on a sample of naive CD4+ T cells from PBMCs. Subset indicated: CD45RA+ positively selected. Receptors originate from a man aged 18 to 30 in good health. Some clones in this sample may be carry-over from other donors' samples.

The chain links TRBV29-1 to TRBJ2-3; unclear D gene. Trimming stripped 7 bases from V and 4 bases from J, with 12 bases between. CDR3 length: 12 residues. Germline loops: CDR1 SQVTM, CDR2 ANQGSEA. CDR3 region: CSAPVGADTQYF. The DNA of the CDR3 is TGCAGCGCTCCCGTTGGGGCAGATACGCAGTATTTT.

The chain uses TRBV18 and TRBJ2-2; 10 nucleotides align to TRBD2. There are 17 residues in the CDR3. V lost 2 bases, J lost 7 bases, and 10 bases stayed unmatched. Germline V lookup: CDR1 KGHSH, CDR2 LQKENI. CDR3 sequence (DNA): TGTGCCAGCTCACCAACTAGCGGGGAAGCGGGAATCGGGGAGCTGTTTTTT. Its protein is CASSPTSGEAGIGELFF.

This sequence joins TRBV2 and TRBJ2-7; TRBD1 aligns across 8 bases. Germline CDR1 and CDR2: SNHLY and FYNNEI. There are 13 residues in the CDR3. The V and J ends lost 5 bases and 4 bases, in that order; junction bases with no gene match: 4. The chain's CDR3 is CASSPDRVYEQYF. Here the CDR3 DNA reads TGTGCCAGCAGTCCGGACAGGGTATACGAGCAGTACTTC.

V and J are TRBV5-1 and TRBJ2-3, with 9 bases fitting TRBD1. Trimming cost V 7 bases and J 7 bases; bases outside gene matches: 10. CDR1 SGHRS and CDR2 YFSETQ come from the germline V gene. The length of the CDR3 is 14 residues. The CDR3 coding sequence is TGCGCCAGCTGGCGGGACAGGGCGAGGAATACGCAGTATTTT. Protein: CASWRDRARNTQYF.

CDR3 sequence (DNA): TGTGCCACCGGTGGCTTCAGCTCCTACGAGCAGTACTTC. This translates into CATGGFSSYEQYF. The genes are TRBV28 and TRBJ2-7; D is ambiguous. Germline V CDR1 and CDR2: MDHEN, SYDVKM. Trimming took off 10 bases at V and 0 bases at J, with 13 bases between the two ends. The CDR3 covers 13 residues.

The genes are TRBV18 and TRBJ1-5; D is ambiguous. CDR1 and CDR2 from the germline V gene are KGHSH and LQKENI. The CDR3 totals 16 residues. V was shortened by 6 bases and J by 0 bases, with 15 bases between the two germline ends. The CDR3: CASSAATAYSNQPQHF. Written as DNA, the CDR3 is TGTGCCAGCTCGGCGGCAACAGCTTATAGCAATCAGCCCCAGCATTTT.

The rearrangement uses TRBV6-1 and TRBJ1-2; D might be TRBD1 (5 bases). This CDR3 is 13 amino acids long. Trimming removed 10 bases at V and 5 bases at J, with 17 bases between. Germline CDR1 reads MNHNS; CDR2 reads SASEGT. CDR3 coding DNA: TGTGCCACTAGACACCCGGGGCTATATGGCTACACCTTC. Translated: CATRHPGLYGYTF.

This clone was observed once. The J gene is TRBJ2-7, the V gene TRBV18; 9 positions agree with TRBD1. Germline values: CDR1 KGHSH, CDR2 LQKENI. Unmatched junction bases numbered 9, after V lost 5 bases and J lost 1 base. The CDR3 extends over 16 amino acids. The CDR3 DNA follows: TGTGCCAGCTCATCTAACAGGGGGCGCGGATCCTACGAGCAGTACTTC. Translating gives CASSSNRGRGSYEQYF.

V gene TRBV4-1 combines with J gene TRBJ2-2; TRBD1 matches at 9 bases. The CDR3 extends over 16 amino acids. V gave up 0 bases and J gave up 4 bases; unmatched junction bases: 3. Germline values: CDR1 MGHRA, CDR2 YSYEKL. CDR3 nucleotides: TGCGCCAGCAGCCAAGATCCGACAGGGGGCACCGGGGAGCTGTTTTTT. Translated, it gives CASSQDPTGGTGELFF.

This chain uses TRBV2 with TRBJ2-7; D might be TRBD1 or TRBD2, each matching 5 bases. From germline, CDR1 is SNHLY and CDR2 FYNNEI. CDR3 length: 16 amino acids. Trimming took 5 bases from V and 3 from J, leaving 20 bases between them. The CDR3 DNA is TGTGCCAGCAGTTCTCTCGGGACCGCCTTTGACTACGAGCAGTACTTC. Translated: CASSSLGTAFDYEQYF.

In the case of this clone: The sample carries other DNA sequences with the same CDR3. The chain has TRBV7-9 and TRBJ1-3; D not resolved. This CDR3 contains 14 residues. Trimming removed 1 base from V and 0 bases from J, with 4 bases in between. Germline-derived CDR1 and CDR2 are SEHNR and FQNEAQ (reference sequence). This CDR3 is CASSLGSSGNTIYF. For the CDR3, the DNA is TGTGCCAGCAGCTTAGGAAGCTCTGGAAACACCATATATTTT.

The count of this clone is one. The chain links TRBV7-6 to TRBJ1-4, with 9 bases lining up with TRBD1. After removal of 7 bases from V and 2 bases from J, the junction contained 8 bases not matched to a gene. The CDR3 contains 16 residues. The germline gives CDR1 SGHVS, CDR2 FNYEAQ. In DNA form, the CDR3 reads TGTGCCAGCAAGGGACAGGGAGAGGGTACTAATGAAAAACTGTTTTTT. Encoded protein: CASKGQGEGTNEKLFF.

This clone was recorded only once. J is TRBJ2-7 and V is TRBV5-4, with TRBD2 identical over 12 bases. From germline, CDR1 is SGHNT and CDR2 YYREEE (reference sequence). The CDR3 is made up of 15 amino acids. The junction had 3 bases not matched to a gene; V was cut back by 0 bases and J by 5 bases. DNA of the CDR3: TGTGCCAGCAGCTTGGCACTAGCGGGAGGCGACGAGCAGTACTTC. It codes for CASSLALAGGDEQYF.

The rearrangement joins TRBV10-3 to TRBJ1-4; a possible D gene is TRBD1 (6 bases). The CDR3 consists of 15 residues. The germline V and J ends were trimmed by 6 bases and 0 bases, with 11 bases remaining between them. The germline CDR1 and CDR2 sequences are ENHRY and SYGVKD. Here the CDR3 DNA reads TGTGCCATCAGGAGCTCAGGGGCAACTAATGAAAAACTGTTTTTT. Encoded protein: CAIRSSGATNEKLFF.

The rearrangement joins TRBV6-1 to TRBJ1-2; 7 bases fit TRBD1. CDR3 length: 14 residues. Germline V gene lookup returns CDR1 MNHNS and CDR2 SASEGT. The ends lost 5 bases at V and 10 bases at J; junction bases unmatched: 13. The CDR3, as DNA: TGTGCCAGCAGTACTGAGACAGGGACCTCAATCTACACCTTC. Encoded protein: CASSTETGTSIYTF.

The rearrangement links TRBV2 to TRBJ2-2; 7 bases agree with TRBD2. The length of the CDR3 is 15 residues. Germline CDR1 and CDR2: SNHLY and FYNNEI. V lost 4 bases, J lost 4 bases, and 6 bases stayed unmatched. The CDR3 region is CASSGQRGATGELFF. The CDR3 nucleotides are TGTGCCAGCAGTGGGCAGCGGGGAGCCACCGGGGAGCTGTTTTTT.

The rearrangement joins TRBV2 to TRBJ2-4, with 7 bases lining up with TRBD2. CDR3 length: 15 amino acids. Germline CDR1 and CDR2: SNHLY and FYNNEI. The J segment lost 0 bases and the V segment lost 4 bases, leaving 3 bases of the junction unmatched. In DNA form, the CDR3 reads TGTGCCAGCAGTGTGGGACTACTAGCCAAAAACATTCAGTACTTC. It translates to CASSVGLLAKNIQYF. Full variable domain (outside the CDR3, taken from reference TRBV2 and TRBJ2-4): EPEVTQTPSHQVTQMGQEVILRCVPISNHLYFYWYRQILGQKVEFLVSFYNNEISEKSEIFDDQFSVERPDGSNFTLKIRSTKLEDSAMYFCASSVGLLAKNIQYFGAGTRLSVL.

The chain links TRBV6-1 to TRBJ1-1; 9 bases match TRBD1. Germline V gene data show CDR1 as MNHNS and CDR2 as SASEGT. The junction had 8 bases not matched to a gene; V was cut back by 6 bases and J by 6 bases. The CDR3 is 14 residues long. CDR3 sequence: CASSGTGRLAEAFF. CDR3 in DNA: TGTGCCAGCAGCGGGACAGGGAGACTGGCTGAAGCTTTCTTT.

The chain has TRBV2 and TRBJ2-3, with 7 bases lining up with TRBD1. Per germline, CDR1 SNHLY and CDR2 FYNNEI. The V and J ends lost 6 bases and 7 bases, in that order; junction bases with no gene match: 10. CDR3 size: 14 residues. CDR3 sequence (DNA): TGTGCCAGCAGGGCCGGGACAGCCGAGTATACGCAGTATTTT. It is translated as CASRAGTAEYTQYF.

The chain joins TRBV27 to TRBJ2-3; D is unresolved. V lost 8 bases and J lost 1, with 10 bases in between. Germline assignment: CDR1 MNHEY and CDR2 SMNVEV (reference sequence). CDR3 length: 13 residues. DNA for the CDR3: TGTGCCAGCGGTAGGTTGGGCACAGATACGCAGTATTTT. Its protein is CASGRLGTDTQYF.

The V call is TRBV7-2, the J call TRBJ2-1, with D hard to call. The CDR3 runs to 16 residues. V shed 4 bases and J shed 0 bases, with 13 bases lying between them. In germline, CDR1 is SGHTA, CDR2 FQGNSA. CDR3 nucleotides: TGTGCCAGCAGCTCCCAAGACTTCCGCTCCTACAATGAGCAGTTCTTC. This encodes CASSSQDFRSYNEQFF. Full variable domain (remainder filled in from reference TRBV7-2 and TRBJ2-1): GAGVSQSPSNKVTEKGKDVELRCDPISGHTALYWYRQSLGQGLEFLIYFQGNSAPDKSGLPSDRFSAERTGGSVSTLTIQRTQQEDSAVYLCASSSQDFRSYNEQFFGPGTRLTVL.

The gene calls are TRBV28 and TRBJ1-2, with TRBD1 as a possible D gene (5 bases). The CDR3 is 14 amino acids. Deletions cut 8 bases from V and 6 bases from J, with 19 bases between. Germline CDR1 and CDR2: MDHEN and SYDVKM. The CDR3 here is CASYPGGALHGYTF. CDR3 sequence (DNA): TGTGCCAGCTATCCAGGAGGGGCATTGCATGGCTACACCTTC.

The chain uses TRBV2 and TRBJ2-1; D call uncertain. The germline V gene has CDR1 SNHLY and CDR2 FYNNEI. The CDR3 loop spans 13 amino acids. V was shortened by 3 bases and J by 0 bases, with 3 bases between the two germline ends. CDR3 loop: CASSEDSYNEQFF. The DNA of the CDR3 is TGTGCCAGCAGTGAGGACTCCTACAATGAGCAGTTCTTC.

This chain uses TRBV27 with TRBJ2-7; 10 bases align to TRBD2. Losses at the gene ends were 10 bases for V and 7 bases for J; bases not matched to a gene: 7. Germline V gene data show CDR1 as MNHEY and CDR2 as SMNVEV (reference sequence). The CDR3 is made up of 12 amino acids. The CDR3 is CATSGRAHEQYF. Here the CDR3 DNA reads TGTGCCACAAGCGGGAGGGCGCATGAGCAGTACTTC.

The table lists this clone with a count of one. The CDR3 DNA follows: TGTGCCAGCAGCTTATCCCGGGATGAGCAGTTCTTC. This translates into CASSLSRDEQFF. V is TRBV7-2 and J is TRBJ2-1; D call uncertain. Germline assignment: CDR1 SGHTA and CDR2 FQGNSA. The CDR3 is 12 amino acids. V was pared by 2 bases and J by 8 bases, with 7 bases between.

DNA of the CDR3: TGTGCCAGCAGCGGACTCTTGGATACGCAGTATTTT. It codes for CASSGLLDTQYF. The V call is TRBV11-2, the J call TRBJ2-3; the D gene is possibly TRBD2 (5 bases). V gave up 5 bases and J gave up 6 bases, with 9 bases separating them. Germline CDR1 and CDR2: SGHAT and FQNNGV. This CDR3 is 12 amino acids long.

The CDR3 region is CAGWGTSSYNEQFF. The CDR3 DNA follows: TGTGCCGGGTGGGGGACTAGCTCCTACAATGAGCAGTTCTTC. J is TRBJ2-1 and V is TRBV7-9, with 8 bases identical to TRBD2. Trimming took 11 bases from V and 0 from J; bases not matched to a gene: 6. The germline gives CDR1 SEHNR, CDR2 FQNEAQ (reference sequence). CDR3 length equals 14 residues.

V gene TRBV2 combines with J gene TRBJ1-4, with D possibly TRBD1 on 5 matching bases. The V gene's germline CDR1 is SNHLY and CDR2 FYNNEI. Trimming stripped 0 bases from V and 5 bases from J, with 10 bases between. The CDR3 has 15 residues. The CDR3 DNA sequence: TGTGCCAGCAGTGAAGCGCCCAGGGCAAATGAAAAACTGTTTTTT. Translation gives CASSEAPRANEKLFF.